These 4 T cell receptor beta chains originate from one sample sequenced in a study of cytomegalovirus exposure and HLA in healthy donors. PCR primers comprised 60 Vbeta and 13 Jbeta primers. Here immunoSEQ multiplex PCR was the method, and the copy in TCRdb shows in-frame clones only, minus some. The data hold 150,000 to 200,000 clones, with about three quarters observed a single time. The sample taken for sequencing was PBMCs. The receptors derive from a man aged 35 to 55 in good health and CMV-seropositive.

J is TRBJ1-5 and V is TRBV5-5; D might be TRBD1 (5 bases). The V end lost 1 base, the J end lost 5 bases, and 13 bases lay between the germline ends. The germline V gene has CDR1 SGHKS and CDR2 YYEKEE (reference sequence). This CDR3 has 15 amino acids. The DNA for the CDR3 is TGTGCCAGCAGCTTGAGGCAGGGATTTGATCAGCCCCAGCATTTT. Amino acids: CASSLRQGFDQPQHF.

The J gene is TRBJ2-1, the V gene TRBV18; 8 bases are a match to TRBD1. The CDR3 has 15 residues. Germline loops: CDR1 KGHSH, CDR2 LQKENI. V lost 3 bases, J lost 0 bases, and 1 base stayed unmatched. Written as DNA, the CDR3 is TGTGCCAGCTCACCGACAGGGGACTCCTACAATGAGCAGTTCTTC. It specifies CASSPTGDSYNEQFF.

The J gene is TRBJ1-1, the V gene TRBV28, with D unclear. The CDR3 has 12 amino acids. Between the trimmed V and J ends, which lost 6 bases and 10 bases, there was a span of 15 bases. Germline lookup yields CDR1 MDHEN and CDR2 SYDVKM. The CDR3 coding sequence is TGTGCCAGCAGGACCCCGGGATTGGGAGCTTTCTTT. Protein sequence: CASRTPGLGAFF.

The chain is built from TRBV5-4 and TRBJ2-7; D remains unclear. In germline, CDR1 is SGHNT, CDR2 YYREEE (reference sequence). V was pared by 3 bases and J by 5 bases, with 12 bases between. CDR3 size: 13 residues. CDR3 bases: TGTGCCAGCAGCTCGACAAGTAGAGACGAGCAGTACTTC. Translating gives CASSSTSRDEQYF.